The 31 T cell receptor beta chains in this list originate from one sample, sequenced in a study of cytomegalovirus exposure and HLA in healthy donors listed by TCRdb under 2017. The library was produced with the immunoSEQ multiplex PCR assay. The multiplex PCR relied on a mix of 60 forward primers for TCR Vbeta segments and 13 reverse primers for TCR Jbeta segments. Imported from immuneACCESS, the table was reduced by TCRdb to in-frame sequences with V and J called. These copies leave out some clones; in studies compared against another copy, an unresolved V gene accounts for under half, and the cause of the remainder is not known. Counted in this sample were around 120,000 clones; about 75% of them appeared once. The ten most abundant clones make up 25% to 35% of the sample. Material: PBMCs. These TCRs come from a man between 60 and 75 years old in good health and CMV-seropositive.

This clone showed up just a few times. The J gene is TRBJ2-7, the V gene TRBV5-1; TRBD1 matches at 9 bases. Germline V CDR1 and CDR2: SGHRS, YFSETQ. J lost 5 bases, V lost 5 bases, and 11 bases had no gene match. CDR3 length equals 15 residues. The CDR3 spells CASRRTGTGPHEQYF. DNA for the CDR3: TGCGCCAGCAGACGTACCGGGACAGGGCCCCACGAGCAGTACTTC.

The rearrangement uses TRBV11-3 and TRBJ2-3; 7 positions agree with TRBD1. V was pared by 3 bases and J by 6 bases, with 9 bases of the junction left unmatched. The CDR3 covers 15 residues. Germline V CDR1 and CDR2: SGHNT, YENEEA. CDR3 coding DNA: TGTGCCAGCAGCTTTCTCCGGGACAGCGCTGATACGCAGTATTTT. This encodes CASSFLRDSADTQYF.

This clone was seen a few times. The sample has other DNA sequences that encode this CDR3 too. V gene TRBV27 combines with J gene TRBJ1-1, with no clear D. This CDR3 is built from 14 residues. Germline lookup yields CDR1 MNHEY and CDR2 SMNVEV (reference sequence). V dropped 3 bases and J dropped 3 bases, with 11 bases sitting between them. CDR3 in amino acids: CASSFEGADTEAFF. The CDR3 bases are TGTGCCAGCAGTTTTGAGGGTGCAGACACTGAAGCTTTCTTT.

This clone was seen just once. The V and J genes are TRBV5-4 and TRBJ2-1; maybe TRBD2 (5 bases). The length of the CDR3 is 16 residues. Germline CDR1 reads SGHNT; CDR2 reads YYREEE (reference sequence). V lost 4 bases and J 6 bases, leaving 20 bases between the germline ends. The DNA of the CDR3 is TGTGCCAGCAGCCGGATGGGTAGCGTTAGGGCCAATGAGCAGTTCTTC. It translates to CASSRMGSVRANEQFF.

In its sample, this clone was seen a few times. This chain uses TRBV11-2 with TRBJ1-1, with D perhaps matching TRBD1 (5 bases). The CDR3 is 14 amino acids. CDR1 is SGHAT and CDR2 is FQNNGV in the germline V gene. Between the trimmed V and J ends, which lost 5 bases and 3 bases, there was a span of 13 bases. In DNA, the CDR3 is TGTGCCAGCAGCCGATCACAGGTGTACACTGAAGCTTTCTTT. It yields the protein CASSRSQVYTEAFF.

As to this clone: An end of the junction differs from the germline gene, which may be a read error. The chain links TRBV13 to TRBJ2-2; tentative D call: TRBD2 (7 bases). Per the germline V gene, CDR1 is PRHDT and CDR2 is FYEKMQ (reference sequence). This CDR3 contains 18 residues. This CDR3 reads CASSIGVRGGLMTGELFF. DNA for the CDR3: TGTGCCAGCAGCATAGGGGTACGCGGGGGCCTCATGACCGGGGAGCTGTTTTTT.

The J gene is TRBJ2-1, the V gene TRBV5-4, with D unclear. The CDR3 has 15 amino acids. Trimming took 0 bases from V and 3 from J, leaving 10 bases between them. Germline-derived CDR1 and CDR2 are SGHNT and YYREEE (reference sequence). CDR3 coding DNA: TGTGCCAGCAGCTTGGACACCCCTGGCTACAATGAGCAGTTCTTC. Protein product: CASSLDTPGYNEQFF.

This clone was detected a few times. The chain joins TRBV19 to TRBJ1-5; a possible D gene is TRBD1 (6 bases). In germline, CDR1 is LNHDA, CDR2 SQIVND (reference sequence). The germline V and J ends were trimmed by 1 base and 4 bases, with 11 bases remaining between them. The CDR3 totals 15 residues. The CDR3 loop is CASSIVQGGNQPQHF. The CDR3 bases are TGTGCCAGTAGTATAGTACAGGGAGGGAATCAGCCCCAGCATTTT.

The chain combines TRBV5-4 with TRBJ1-4; D is unclear. The CDR3 is 15 residues long. Germline lookup yields CDR1 SGHNT and CDR2 YYREEE (reference sequence). Trimming pared 4 bases from V and 8 bases from J, leaving 18 bases between. CDR3 amino acids: CASSPGGRSEEKLFF. In nucleotides, the CDR3 is TGTGCCAGCAGCCCCGGAGGGCGAAGTGAAGAAAAACTGTTTTTT. Filled out from reference TRBV5-4 and TRBJ1-4, the complete variable domain reads ETGVTQSPTHLIKTRGQQVTLRCSSQSGHNTVSWYQQALGQGPQFIFQYYREEENGRGNFPPRFSGLQFPNYSSELNVNALELDDSALYLCASSPGGRSEEKLFFGSGTQLSVL.

The chain uses TRBV6-1 and TRBJ1-3; 8 positions agree with TRBD1. Germline lookup yields CDR1 MNHNS and CDR2 SASEGT. The CDR3 extends over 18 amino acids. V was pared by 1 base and J by 4 bases, with 12 bases of the junction left unmatched. This chain's CDR3 is CASSEDFSRTGTGNTIYF. The CDR3 nucleotides read TGTGCCAGCAGTGAAGACTTTTCTCGGACAGGGACAGGAAACACCATATATTTT.

This chain uses TRBV5-1 with TRBJ2-7, with 8 bases that match TRBD1. The CDR3 runs 14 residues. Germline trimming cut 2 bases from V and 2 bases from J; bases unmatched to any gene: 3. Germline loops: CDR1 SGHRS, CDR2 YFSETQ. Here the CDR3 DNA reads TGCGCCAGCAGCTTACAGGGGGGAACCTACGAGCAGTACTTC. This sequence encodes CASSLQGGTYEQYF.

The rearrangement uses TRBV18 and TRBJ2-3; D not certain. Germline-derived CDR1 and CDR2 are KGHSH and LQKENI. This CDR3 is built from 15 residues. The V end lost 1 base, the J end lost 6 bases, and 14 bases lay between the germline ends. The CDR3 here is CASSPQGASGDTQYF. CDR3 nucleotides: TGTGCCAGCTCACCACAAGGTGCGTCCGGGGATACGCAGTATTTT. The variable domain in full, completed from reference TRBV18 and TRBJ2-3, reads NAGVMQNPRHLVRRRGQEARLRCSPMKGHSHVYWYRQLPEEGLKFMVYLQKENIIDESGMPKERFSAEFPKEGPSILRIQQVVRGDSAAYFCASSPQGASGDTQYFGPGTRLTVL.

This clone showed up just a few times. The rearrangement joins TRBV6-1 to TRBJ1-2; D is unresolved. Trimming cost V 3 bases and J 0 bases, with 11 bases left between them. The CDR3 runs 15 residues. In germline, CDR1 is MNHNS, CDR2 SASEGT. This CDR3 reads CASSDAGRTNYGYTF. CDR3 DNA sequence: TGTGCCAGCAGTGACGCGGGGAGGACTAACTATGGCTACACCTTC.

The gene calls are TRBV9 and TRBJ2-7, with 9 bases identical to TRBD1. The V and J ends lost 0 bases and 5 bases, in that order; junction bases with no gene match: 3. The germline V gene has CDR1 SGDLS and CDR2 YYNGEE. The CDR3 has 14 amino acids. The CDR3 DNA reads as TGTGCCAGCAGCGTAGACAGGGGGCTGGACGAGCAGTACTTC. This translates into CASSVDRGLDEQYF. Using reference TRBV9 and TRBJ2-7 for the parts outside the CDR3, the full variable domain is DSGVTQTPKHLITATGQRVTLRCSPRSGDLSVYWYQQSLDQGLQFLIQYYNGEERAKGNILERFSAQQFPDLHSELNLSSLELGDSALYFCASSVDRGLDEQYFGPGTRLTVT.

The chain uses TRBV6-1 and TRBJ1-3; 8 nucleotides agree with TRBD1. V lost 4 bases and J lost 8; bases outside the gene matches: 7. The CDR3 has 14 amino acids. The V gene's germline CDR1 is MNHNS and CDR2 SASEGT. Here the CDR3 DNA reads TGTGCCAGCAGTGGTGGACAGGGAATGCACACCATATATTTT. It yields the protein CASSGGQGMHTIYF.

J is TRBJ2-4 and V is TRBV10-1; maybe TRBD2 (6 bases). CDR3 length: 13 amino acids. V lost 3 bases and J lost 12, with 15 bases in between. Germline assignment: CDR1 WNHNN and CDR2 SYGVQD (reference sequence). The CDR3 here is CASSDTPGVSQYF. The CDR3, as DNA: TGCGCCAGCAGTGACACACCGGGGGTCAGTCAGTACTTC.

V usage is TRBV7-9 and J usage is TRBJ1-4; D not certain. V lost 0 bases, J lost 1 base, and 12 bases lay in between. Germline-derived CDR1 and CDR2 are SEHNR and FQNEAQ (reference sequence). This CDR3 is built from 17 residues. The CDR3 DNA is TGTGCCAGCAGCTTAGCCTACCAGGTGGGAACTAATGAAAAACTGTTTTTT. It is translated as CASSLAYQVGTNEKLFF.

The V and J genes are TRBV6-5 and TRBJ2-7; weak D call: TRBD2 (6 bases). The V end lost 6 bases, the J end lost 3 bases, and 9 bases lay between the germline ends. Looked up from germline, CDR1 is MNHEY and CDR2 is SVGAGI. The CDR3 is 12 amino acids. The CDR3 here is CASRRGNYEQYF. The CDR3 nucleotides are TGTGCCAGCAGGCGGGGCAACTACGAGCAGTACTTC.

This clone has only a few counts. The chain is built from TRBV27 and TRBJ2-1; tentative D call: TRBD2 (6 bases). The CDR3 loop spans 15 amino acids. Trimming pared 3 bases from V and 4 bases from J, leaving 13 bases between. Germline CDR1 MNHEY, CDR2 SMNVEV (reference sequence). CDR3 amino acids: CASSFGGRLYNEQFF. DNA of the CDR3: TGTGCCAGCAGTTTTGGAGGGAGACTTTACAATGAGCAGTTCTTC.

This clone was recorded a few times. The V and J genes are TRBV18 and TRBJ1-5; 8 nucleotides line up with TRBD1. The CDR3 covers 14 residues. J gave up 2 bases and V 6 bases, and 3 bases lay outside the gene matches. Per the germline V gene, CDR1 is KGHSH and CDR2 is LQKENI. The CDR3, as DNA: TGTGCCAGCTCGCCGGGACAGGGCAATCAGCCCCAGCATTTT. Amino acid sequence: CASSPGQGNQPQHF.

V is TRBV6-9 and J is TRBJ1-1; D gene ambiguous. The CDR3 spans 14 residues. Germline V gene data show CDR1 as MNHGY and CDR2 as SVAAGI. V was clipped by 7 bases and J by 0 bases, with 12 bases between them. The CDR3 DNA reads TGTGCCAGCACTGCGCGAGTAATGAACACTGAAGCTTTCTTT. Translation gives CASTARVMNTEAFF.

This clone appeared a few times. The genes are TRBV6-4 and TRBJ2-7, with 13 bases that match TRBD2. The CDR3 has 16 residues. With V trimmed by 5 bases and J by 2 bases, 6 bases remained unmatched. Germline CDR1 is MRHNA and CDR2 is SNTAGT. This CDR3 is CASSPEGLAGTYEQYF. The CDR3 nucleotides are TGTGCCAGCAGTCCCGAGGGACTAGCGGGAACCTACGAGCAGTACTTC.

This chain links TRBV18 with TRBJ2-2; 10 bases fit TRBD2. The CDR3 runs to 18 residues. V was clipped by 1 base and J by 2 bases; unmatched bases: 7. From germline, CDR1 is KGHSH and CDR2 LQKENI. The CDR3 DNA is TGTGCCAGCTCACCACAAGGGCTAGCGGGAGTTAACACCGGGGAGCTGTTTTTT. Protein: CASSPQGLAGVNTGELFF.

This rearrangement joins TRBV6-4 to TRBJ1-5; TRBD1 aligns across 9 bases. The CDR3 consists of 16 residues. After removal of 2 bases from V and 5 bases from J, the junction contained 7 bases not matched to a gene. Germline CDR1 reads MRHNA; CDR2 reads SNTAGT. CDR3 nucleotide sequence: TGTGCCAGCAGTGACCGCGGACAGGGGTGGGATCAGCCCCAGCATTTT. It codes for CASSDRGQGWDQPQHF.

This clone was seen only a few times. The chain couples TRBV4-1 to TRBJ1-3; D perhaps matches TRBD1 (5 bases). This CDR3 has 16 residues. The V end lost 4 bases, the J end lost 0 bases, and 13 bases lay between the germline ends. Germline loops: CDR1 MGHRA, CDR2 YSYEKL. DNA for the CDR3: TGCGCCAGCAGCCTTGGGGCGGGGCGCTCTGGAAACACCATATATTTT. Protein product: CASSLGAGRSGNTIYF.

V is TRBV7-6 and J is TRBJ2-2; 11 bases fit TRBD2. The CDR3 has 15 residues. J was trimmed by 4 bases and V by 5 bases; bases with no gene match: 3. Germline V gene data show CDR1 as SGHVS and CDR2 as FNYEAQ. In DNA form, the CDR3 reads TGTGCCAGCAGCGCTAGCGGGAGGAGCACCGGGGAGCTGTTTTTT. This sequence encodes CASSASGRSTGELFF. The full variable domain, with the rest looked up from reference TRBV7-6 and TRBJ2-2, is GAGVSQSPRYKVTKRGQDVALRCDPISGHVSLYWYRQALGQGPEFLTYFNYEAQQDKSGLPNDRFSAERPEGSISTLTIQRTEQRDSAMYRCASSASGRSTGELFFGEGSRLTVL.

The chain uses TRBV30 and TRBJ1-3; D not certain. The germline CDR1 and CDR2 sequences are GTSNPN and SVGIG (reference sequence). There are 13 residues in the CDR3. V lost 0 bases to trimming and J lost 0 bases, with 3 bases between them. CDR3: CAWSVSSGNTIYF. Written as DNA, the CDR3 is TGTGCCTGGAGTGTCTCCTCTGGAAACACCATATATTTT.

The V and J genes are TRBV4-1 and TRBJ2-2, with a tentative D call TRBD1 (5 bases). Trimming cost V 6 bases and J 6 bases, with 14 bases left between them. Looked up from germline, CDR1 is MGHRA and CDR2 is YSYEKL. The CDR3 has 14 residues. In DNA, the CDR3 is TGCGCCAGCAGACAGGATCGGTACGCCGGGGAGCTGTTTTTT. Translated: CASRQDRYAGELFF.

The J gene is TRBJ1-4, the V gene TRBV4-1; weak D call: TRBD1 (5 bases). The germline V gene encodes CDR1 MGHRA and CDR2 YSYEKL. V was shortened by 2 bases and J by 0 bases, with 13 bases between the two germline ends. There are 17 residues in the CDR3. CDR3: CASSQLDTFATNEKLFF. Written as DNA, the CDR3 is TGCGCCAGCAGCCAATTGGACACATTTGCAACTAATGAAAAACTGTTTTTT.

The chain uses TRBV6-5 and TRBJ1-5; D gene ambiguous. Trimming shortened V by 5 bases and J by 9 bases, and 11 bases separated the two germline ends. The CDR3 length is 12 residues. In germline, CDR1 is MNHEY, CDR2 SVGAGI. The CDR3 nucleotides read TGTGCCAGCAGTGAACCGGGTCTGCCCCAGCATTTT. Translating gives CASSEPGLPQHF.

Concerning this clone itself: Other DNA sequences in this specimen translate into the identical CDR3. The CDR3 is CASSLDRFSYNEQFF. The CDR3 DNA sequence: TGTGCCAGCAGCCTAGACAGGTTCTCCTACAATGAGCAGTTCTTC. The rearrangement joins TRBV7-2 to TRBJ2-1; the D gene is possibly TRBD1 (6 bases). Germline V gene lookup returns CDR1 SGHTA and CDR2 FQGNSA. V was trimmed by 5 bases and J by 0 bases, leaving 11 bases between them. This CDR3 has 15 residues.